This TCR beta chain was obtained from a study of blood T cell repertoires in COVID-19. Study summary: Whether acute or convalescent, the COVID-19 samples came from the United States, Italy and Spain. Sample material is recorded as cDNA or gDNA derived from T cells, B-cell-depleted T cells, or PBMCs.

The CDR3 consists of 13 residues. Trimming took 8 bases from V and 7 from J, leaving 12 bases between them. Per germline, CDR1 MNHEY and CDR2 SVGAGI. Patients from Seattle were sampled longitudinally, starting during active infection. Original analysis: How many nucleated cells were present was estimated from reference gene primer amplification. Method: immunoSEQ multiplex PCR; TCRdb's copy keeps in-frame clones and lacks some. The DNA gave D and trimming, while V, J and clone size come from that table. The sample yields 200,000 or so clones, more than 70% seen once. This clonotype was obtained from a person between 65 and 79 years old with COVID-19, enrolled during active disease. This sequence joins TRBV6-5 and TRBJ1-6; unclear D gene. Sample: peripheral blood. CDR3 in amino acids: CASARERNSPLHF. CDR3 DNA sequence: TGTGCCAGCGCCCGGGAACGGAATTCACCCCTCCACTTT.